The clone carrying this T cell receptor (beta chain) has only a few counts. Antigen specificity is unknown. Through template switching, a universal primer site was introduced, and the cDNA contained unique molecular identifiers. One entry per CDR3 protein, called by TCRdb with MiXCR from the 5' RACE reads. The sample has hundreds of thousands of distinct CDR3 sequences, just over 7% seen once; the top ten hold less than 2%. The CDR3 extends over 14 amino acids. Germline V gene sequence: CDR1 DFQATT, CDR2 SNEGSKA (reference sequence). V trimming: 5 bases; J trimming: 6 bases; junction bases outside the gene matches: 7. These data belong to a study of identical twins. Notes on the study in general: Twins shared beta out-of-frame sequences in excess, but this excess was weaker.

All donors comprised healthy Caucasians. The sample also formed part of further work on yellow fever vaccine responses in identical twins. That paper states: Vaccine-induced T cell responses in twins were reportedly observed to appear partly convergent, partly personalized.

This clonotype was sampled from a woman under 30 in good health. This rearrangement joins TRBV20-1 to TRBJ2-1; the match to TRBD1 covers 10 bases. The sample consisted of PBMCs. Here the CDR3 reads CSAQGTGAPNEQFF. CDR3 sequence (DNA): TGCAGTGCTCAAGGGACAGGGGCCCCCAATGAGCAGTTCTTC.